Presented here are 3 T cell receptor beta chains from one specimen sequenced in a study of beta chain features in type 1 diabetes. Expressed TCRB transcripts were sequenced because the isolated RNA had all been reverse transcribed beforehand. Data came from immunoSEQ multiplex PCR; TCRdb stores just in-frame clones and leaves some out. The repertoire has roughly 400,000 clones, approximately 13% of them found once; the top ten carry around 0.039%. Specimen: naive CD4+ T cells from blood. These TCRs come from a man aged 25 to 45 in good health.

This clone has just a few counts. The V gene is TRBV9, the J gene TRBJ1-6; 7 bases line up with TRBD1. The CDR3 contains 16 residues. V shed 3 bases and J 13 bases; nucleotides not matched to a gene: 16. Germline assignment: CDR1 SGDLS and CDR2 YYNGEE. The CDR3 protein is CASSATTGSLLGPLHF. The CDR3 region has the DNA TGTGCCAGCAGCGCCACGACAGGGTCCCTCCTCGGGCCCCTCCACTTT.

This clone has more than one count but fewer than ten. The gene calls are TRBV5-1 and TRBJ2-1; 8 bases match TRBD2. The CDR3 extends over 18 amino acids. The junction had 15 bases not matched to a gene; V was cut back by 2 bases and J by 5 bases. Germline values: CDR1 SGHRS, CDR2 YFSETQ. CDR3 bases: TGCGCCAGCAGCTTAAGGTTCGGTAGCGGGGAGTATCACAATGAGCAGTTCTTC. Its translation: CASSLRFGSGEYHNEQFF.

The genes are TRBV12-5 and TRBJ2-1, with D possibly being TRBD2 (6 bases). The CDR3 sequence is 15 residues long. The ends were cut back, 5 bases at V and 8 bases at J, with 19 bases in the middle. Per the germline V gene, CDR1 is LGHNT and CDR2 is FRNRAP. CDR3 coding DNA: TGTGCTAGTGGTAGAACGGAATGGAGGGGCCATGAGCAGTTCTTC. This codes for CASGRTEWRGHEQFF.